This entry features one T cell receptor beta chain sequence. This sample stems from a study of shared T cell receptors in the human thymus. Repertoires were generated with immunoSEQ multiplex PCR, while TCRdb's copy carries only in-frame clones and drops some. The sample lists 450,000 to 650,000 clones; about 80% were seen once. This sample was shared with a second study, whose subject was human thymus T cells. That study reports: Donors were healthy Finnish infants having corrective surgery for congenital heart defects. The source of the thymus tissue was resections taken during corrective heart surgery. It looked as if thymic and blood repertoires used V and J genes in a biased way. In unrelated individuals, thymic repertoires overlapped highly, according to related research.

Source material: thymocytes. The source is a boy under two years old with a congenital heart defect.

The CDR3 reads CASGLVRGLAGEGTDTQYF. The CDR3 DNA reads TGTGCTAGTGGTTTGGTACGGGGACTAGCGGGCGAAGGCACAGATACGCAGTATTTT. The gene calls are TRBV12-5 and TRBJ2-3; TRBD2 agrees at 12 bases. V shed 0 bases and J 1 base; nucleotides not matched to a gene: 8. From germline, CDR1 is LGHNT and CDR2 FRNRAP. CDR3 size: 19 residues.